This passage covers 23 T cell receptor beta chains from one sample sequenced in a study of shared clonotypes between healthy human individuals (dated by TCRdb to the early 2020s). CD8 naive samples were obtained by positive selection for CCR7 among CD45RO-negative cells, yielding a CD45RA+CCR7+ population from which TemRA cells were excluded. Libraries were made using the immunoSEQ multiplex PCR assay. The table was pulled from immuneACCESS by TCRdb, which kept in-frame rearrangements only. Such tables lose some clones; where checked, under half of the loss comes from unresolved V genes, and the rest has no known cause. For this sample there are under 850,000 clones; approximately 92% appear just once. The ten largest clones add up to less than 25% of the sample. The sequenced sample was naive CD8+ T cells sorted from blood. The cell subset or site label of this sample denotes: CD45RA+CCR7+. The receptors come from a man aged 30 to 45 in good health.

This chain joins TRBV5-1 and TRBJ2-1; no clear D. Germline V gene sequence: CDR1 SGHRS, CDR2 YFSETQ. The CDR3 sequence is 11 residues long. Between the trimmed V and J ends, which lost 5 bases and 7 bases, there was a span of 7 bases. CDR3 residues: CASSADNEQFF. The CDR3 nucleotides read TGCGCCAGCAGTGCGGATAATGAGCAGTTCTTC.

The V and J genes are TRBV9 and TRBJ2-7; 9 nucleotides line up with TRBD1. Germline-derived CDR1 and CDR2 are SGDLS and YYNGEE. Losses at the gene ends were 3 bases for V and 5 bases for J; bases not matched to a gene: 6. There are 14 residues in the CDR3. CDR3 nucleotide sequence: TGTGCCAGCAGCGCTAGGGACAGGGTGGACGAGCAGTACTTC. Protein product: CASSARDRVDEQYF.

The chain recombines TRBV7-9 with TRBJ2-1, with 7 bases lining up with TRBD2. Germline V CDR1 and CDR2: SEHNR, FQNEAQ (reference sequence). This CDR3 spans 15 amino acids. The ends lost 1 base at V and 8 bases at J; junction bases unmatched: 8. The CDR3 here is CASSLGQAGRDEQFF. The CDR3 nucleotides are TGTGCCAGCAGCTTAGGTCAAGCGGGAAGGGATGAGCAGTTCTTC.

This sequence joins TRBV7-2 and TRBJ2-7; tentatively, D is TRBD1 or TRBD2 (5 bases each). The germline V gene encodes CDR1 SGHTA and CDR2 FQGNSA. The length of the CDR3 is 15 residues. Trimming left V 5 bases short and J 0 bases short, with 14 bases between. The CDR3 nucleotides are TGTGCCAGCAGCCTTCGGGACGACCCCTCCTACGAGCAGTACTTC. Its protein product is CASSLRDDPSYEQYF. Drawing the rest from reference TRBV7-2 and TRBJ2-7, the complete variable domain is GAGVSQSPSNKVTEKGKDVELRCDPISGHTALYWYRQSLGQGLEFLIYFQGNSAPDKSGLPSDRFSAERTGGSVSTLTIQRTQQEDSAVYLCASSLRDDPSYEQYFGPGTRLTVT.

This clone occurred a few times. This chain connects TRBV4-1 to TRBJ2-3; 8 bases map to TRBD2. The CDR3 has 18 residues. The V segment lost 1 base and the J segment 3 bases; nucleotides outside the gene matches: 12. Germline assignment: CDR1 MGHRA and CDR2 YSYEKL. CDR3 loop: CASSQVGGLAGFTDTQYF. CDR3 bases: TGCGCCAGCAGCCAAGTGGGCGGTTTAGCGGGATTTACAGATACGCAGTATTTT.

The V gene is TRBV11-2, the J gene TRBJ2-1; the match to TRBD2 covers 9 bases. CDR3 length: 14 amino acids. J was trimmed by 8 bases and V by 3 bases; bases with no gene match: 5. The germline gives CDR1 SGHAT, CDR2 FQNNGV. As DNA, the CDR3 is TGTGCCAGCAGCTTGGGACTAGCCTGGGATGAGCAGTTCTTC. Translating gives CASSLGLAWDEQFF.

CDR3 sequence reads: CASSELGQGLTDTQYF. Here the CDR3 DNA reads TGCGCCAGCAGTGAGTTGGGACAGGGACTTACAGATACGCAGTATTTT. The rearrangement joins TRBV10-1 to TRBJ2-3; 9 nucleotides match TRBD1. V lost 1 base, J lost 3 bases, and 5 bases stayed unmatched. This CDR3 region has 16 residues. Germline CDR1 WNHNN, CDR2 SYGVQD (reference sequence).

The gene calls are TRBV5-4 and TRBJ2-7; D unresolved. The CDR3 covers 13 residues. Trimming removed 0 bases at V and 3 bases at J, with 7 bases between. Per germline, CDR1 SGHNT and CDR2 YYREEE (reference sequence). The CDR3 protein is CASSLVGYYEQYF. Here the CDR3 DNA reads TGTGCCAGCAGCTTGGTCGGATACTACGAGCAGTACTTC.

This chain uses TRBV11-2 with TRBJ2-1, with TRBD2 identical over 12 bases. This CDR3 is built from 14 residues. Germline-derived CDR1 and CDR2 are SGHAT and FQNNGV. The ends lost 6 bases at V and 8 bases at J; junction bases unmatched: 5. DNA for the CDR3: TGTGCCAGCAGGACTAGCGGGAGCGGGTATGAGCAGTTCTTC. Its translation: CASRTSGSGYEQFF.

V usage is TRBV9 and J usage is TRBJ2-3; TRBD1 is a possible D gene (6 bases). Germline V gene data show CDR1 as SGDLS and CDR2 as YYNGEE. CDR3 length: 17 residues. V dropped 0 bases and J dropped 2 bases, with 16 bases sitting between them. CDR3 loop: CASSVEGRGYHTDTQYF. The DNA for the CDR3 is TGTGCCAGCAGCGTAGAGGGCAGGGGATATCACACAGATACGCAGTATTTT.

The chain recombines TRBV9 with TRBJ1-1; 8 bases are a match to TRBD1. The germline gives CDR1 SGDLS, CDR2 YYNGEE. CDR3 length equals 13 residues. V shed 4 bases, J shed 4 bases, and the junction held 3 bases outside the gene matches. This chain's CDR3 is CASSLTGGTEAFF. The CDR3 nucleotides read TGTGCCAGCAGCCTTACAGGGGGCACTGAAGCTTTCTTT.

The V gene is TRBV29-1, the J gene TRBJ2-3; 7 nucleotides agree with TRBD2. Trimming removed 6 bases from V and 2 bases from J; junction bases left unmatched: 2. The CDR3 consists of 12 residues. The germline CDR1 and CDR2 sequences are SQVTM and ANQGSEA. The CDR3 sequence is CSVAGVTDTQYF. The DNA for the CDR3 is TGCAGCGTCGCGGGGGTCACAGATACGCAGTATTTT.

This clone was detected once. J is TRBJ2-7 and V is TRBV7-9; 8 bases are shared with TRBD2. The length of the CDR3 is 15 residues. CDR1 is SEHNR, CDR2 FQNEAQ, per germline (reference sequence). After removal of 5 bases from V and 6 bases from J, the junction contained 12 bases not matched to a gene. CDR3 sequence (DNA): TGTGCCAGCAGCACCGTGGGAAACCGGGGGGGCGAGCAGTACTTC. Translation gives CASSTVGNRGGEQYF.

The chain combines TRBV29-1 with TRBJ1-2; D gene unclear. V was cut by 1 base and J by 8 bases, with 8 bases left in between. The CDR3 spans 11 residues. Germline CDR1 is SQVTM and CDR2 is ANQGSEA. As DNA, the CDR3 is TGCAGCGTTGAAGCGGGAGGAGGCTACACCTTC. Translated, it gives CSVEAGGGYTF.

This rearrangement joins TRBV4-1 to TRBJ1-4; D remains ambiguous. Germline assignment: CDR1 MGHRA and CDR2 YSYEKL. Trimming cost V 2 bases and J 5 bases, with 9 bases left between them. The CDR3 has 14 residues. The CDR3 reads CASSQYPRNEKLFF. CDR3 DNA sequence: TGCGCCAGCAGCCAATACCCGAGGAATGAAAAACTGTTTTTT.

The chain recombines TRBV6-5 with TRBJ2-1, with 7 nucleotides matching TRBD2. Germline CDR1 is MNHEY and CDR2 is SVGAGI. The CDR3 runs to 15 residues. V lost 5 bases and J lost 6; bases outside the gene matches: 10. The DNA of the CDR3 is TGTGCCAGCAGTAGACTGGCGGGGGATCTCAATGAGCAGTTCTTC. This translates into CASSRLAGDLNEQFF.

The V call is TRBV6-6, the J call TRBJ2-7; tentative D call: TRBD1 (5 bases). The CDR3 runs to 13 residues. V gave up 2 bases and J gave up 0 bases, with 5 bases separating them. Germline V lookup: CDR1 MNHNY, CDR2 SVGAGI (reference sequence). The CDR3 nucleotides are TGTGCCAGCAGTTACGACAGCTCCTACGAGCAGTACTTC. It yields the protein CASSYDSSYEQYF.

This chain uses TRBV10-3 with TRBJ2-3; D is ambiguous. Germline V gene lookup returns CDR1 ENHRY and CDR2 SYGVKD. This CDR3 contains 14 residues. Trimming cost V 3 bases and J 5 bases, with 12 bases left between them. CDR3 DNA sequence: TGTGCCATCAGTGACCCCATTTCGAGAGATACGCAGTATTTT. This encodes CAISDPISRDTQYF.

The chain joins TRBV27 to TRBJ1-1; tentative D call: TRBD1 (5 bases). CDR3 size: 14 residues. Trimming pared 3 bases from V and 5 bases from J, leaving 13 bases between. CDR1 and CDR2 from the germline V gene are MNHEY and SMNVEV (reference sequence). CDR3 sequence reads: CASSFVRTKTEAFF. The CDR3, as DNA: TGTGCCAGCAGTTTCGTCCGGACAAAGACTGAAGCTTTCTTT.

This chain joins TRBV7-9 and TRBJ2-3; a possible D gene is TRBD1 (6 bases). Germline V gene lookup returns CDR1 SEHNR and CDR2 FQNEAQ (reference sequence). V was shortened by 4 bases and J by 5 bases, with 10 bases between the two germline ends. The CDR3 sequence is 13 residues long. The CDR3 protein is CASSSRQEDTQYF. CDR3 bases: TGTGCCAGCAGCTCACGACAGGAAGATACGCAGTATTTT.

The rearrangement links TRBV28 to TRBJ2-3; D might be TRBD2 (6 bases). There are 18 residues in the CDR3. Trimming stripped 5 bases from V and 0 bases from J, with 21 bases between. Germline V gene data show CDR1 as MDHEN and CDR2 as SYDVKM. CDR3 nucleotide sequence: TGTGCCAGCAGTGATATTATAGCGGAAGAGAGGAGCACAGATACGCAGTATTTT. The encoded protein is CASSDIIAEERSTDTQYF.

The genes are TRBV25-1 and TRBJ2-5; 7 bases line up with TRBD2. The ends lost 2 bases at V and 5 bases at J; junction bases unmatched: 5. This CDR3 contains 14 residues. Germline values: CDR1 MGHDK, CDR2 SYGVNS. The CDR3 loop reads CASSERRERETQYF. Here the CDR3 DNA reads TGTGCCAGCAGTGAAAGGCGGGAGAGGGAGACCCAGTACTTC.

The chain employs TRBV7-9 and TRBJ1-1; TRBD1 agrees at 8 bases. CDR1 SEHNR and CDR2 FQNEAQ come from the germline V gene (reference sequence). After removal of 4 bases from V and 5 bases from J, the junction contained 9 bases not matched to a gene. The CDR3 totals 15 residues. The CDR3 DNA reads as TGTGCCAGCAGCTCTAGAACAGGGGGAGGAACTGAAGCTTTCTTT. Translating it yields CASSSRTGGGTEAFF.